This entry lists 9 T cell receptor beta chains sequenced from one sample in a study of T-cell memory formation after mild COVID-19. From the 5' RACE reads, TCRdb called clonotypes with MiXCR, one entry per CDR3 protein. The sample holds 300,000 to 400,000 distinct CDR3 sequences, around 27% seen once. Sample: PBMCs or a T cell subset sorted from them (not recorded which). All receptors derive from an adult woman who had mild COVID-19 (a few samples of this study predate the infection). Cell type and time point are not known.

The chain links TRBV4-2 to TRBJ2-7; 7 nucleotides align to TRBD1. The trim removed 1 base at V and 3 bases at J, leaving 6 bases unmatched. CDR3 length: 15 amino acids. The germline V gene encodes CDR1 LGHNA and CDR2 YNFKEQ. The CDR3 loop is CASSQAGTARYEQYF. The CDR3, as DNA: TGTGCCAGCAGCCAAGCCGGGACAGCTCGCTACGAGCAGTACTTC.

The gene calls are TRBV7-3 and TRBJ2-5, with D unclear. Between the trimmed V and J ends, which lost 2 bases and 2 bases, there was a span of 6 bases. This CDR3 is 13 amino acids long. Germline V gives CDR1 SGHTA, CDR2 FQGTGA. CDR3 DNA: TGTGCCAGCAGCTTACTGGGTCAAGAGACCCAGTACTTC. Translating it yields CASSLLGQETQYF. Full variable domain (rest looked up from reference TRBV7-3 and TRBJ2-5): GAGVSQTPSNKVTEKGKYVELRCDPISGHTALYWYRQSLGQGPEFLIYFQGTGAADDSGLPNDRFFAVRPEGSVSTLKIQRTERGDSAVYLCASSLLGQETQYFGPGTRLLVL.

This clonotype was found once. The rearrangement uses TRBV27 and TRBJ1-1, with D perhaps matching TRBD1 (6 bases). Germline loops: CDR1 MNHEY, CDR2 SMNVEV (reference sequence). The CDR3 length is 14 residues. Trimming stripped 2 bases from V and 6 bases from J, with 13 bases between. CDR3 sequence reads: CASSLLYRAPEAFF. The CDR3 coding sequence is TGTGCCAGCAGTTTACTGTACAGGGCCCCTGAAGCTTTCTTT.

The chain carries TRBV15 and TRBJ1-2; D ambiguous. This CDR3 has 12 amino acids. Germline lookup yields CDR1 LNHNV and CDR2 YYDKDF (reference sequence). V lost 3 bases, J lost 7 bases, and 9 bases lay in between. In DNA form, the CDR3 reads TGTGCCACCAGCAGCGAGGTTGGTGGCTACACCTTC. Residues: CATSSEVGGYTF. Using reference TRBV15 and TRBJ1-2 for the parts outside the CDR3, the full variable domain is DAMVIQNPRYQVTQFGKPVTLSCSQTLNHNVMYWYQQKSSQAPKLLFHYYDKDFNNEADTPDNFQSRRPNTSFCFLDIRSPGLGDTAMYLCATSSEVGGYTFGSGTRLTVV.

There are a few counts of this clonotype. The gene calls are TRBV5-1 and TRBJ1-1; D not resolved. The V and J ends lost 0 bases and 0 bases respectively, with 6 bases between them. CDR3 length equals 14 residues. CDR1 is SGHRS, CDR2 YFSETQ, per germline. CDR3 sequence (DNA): TGCGCCAGCAGCTTGGGTAGTATGAACACTGAAGCTTTCTTT. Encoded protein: CASSLGSMNTEAFF.

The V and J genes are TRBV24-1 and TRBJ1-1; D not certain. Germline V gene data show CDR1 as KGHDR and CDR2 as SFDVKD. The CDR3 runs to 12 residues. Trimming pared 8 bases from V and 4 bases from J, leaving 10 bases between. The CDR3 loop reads CATTQAGTEAFF. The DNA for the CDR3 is TGTGCCACCACTCAAGCAGGCACTGAAGCTTTCTTT.

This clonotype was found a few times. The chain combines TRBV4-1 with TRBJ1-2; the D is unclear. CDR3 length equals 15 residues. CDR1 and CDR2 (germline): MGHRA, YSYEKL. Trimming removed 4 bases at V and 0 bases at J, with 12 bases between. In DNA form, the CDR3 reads TGCGCCAGCAGCCCCCAGGCAGCGACTAACTATGGCTACACCTTC. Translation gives CASSPQAATNYGYTF.

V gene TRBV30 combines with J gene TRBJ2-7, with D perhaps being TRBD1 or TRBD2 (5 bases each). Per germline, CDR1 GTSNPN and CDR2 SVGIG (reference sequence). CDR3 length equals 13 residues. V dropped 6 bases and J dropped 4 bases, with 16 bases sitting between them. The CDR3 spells CACTVSGSYEQYF. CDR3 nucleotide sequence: TGTGCCTGTACCGTGTCAGGGAGTTACGAGCAGTACTTC.

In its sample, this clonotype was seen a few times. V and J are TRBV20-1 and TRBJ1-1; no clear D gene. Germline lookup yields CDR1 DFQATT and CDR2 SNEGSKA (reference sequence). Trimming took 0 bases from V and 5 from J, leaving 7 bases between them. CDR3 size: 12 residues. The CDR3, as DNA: TGCAGTGCTAGAGACGGCAGGACTGAAGCTTTCTTT. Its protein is CSARDGRTEAFF.